The 22 T cell receptor beta chains below were found in one sample sequenced in a study of blood T cells in healthy people across ages. Then a second PCR, running about 6 to 12 cycles, was carried out with a sample-barcoded 5' primer and a J-beta primer mix. In TCRdb, the 5' RACE reads were re-called with MiXCR into one record per CDR3 protein. Here the sample spans roughly 800,000 distinct CDR3 sequences, approximately 55% being singletons. Sequencing was carried out using blood. Receptors were obtained from an elderly man in good health.

The chain employs TRBV28 and TRBJ2-1; D is perhaps TRBD2 (6 bases). The CDR3 totals 12 residues. Germline V gene lookup returns CDR1 MDHEN and CDR2 SYDVKM. V was cut by 6 bases and J by 7 bases, with 10 bases left in between. This CDR3 reads CASRGGPNEQFF. CDR3 DNA sequence: TGTGCCAGCAGGGGGGGTCCAAATGAGCAGTTCTTC.

The chain recombines TRBV5-1 with TRBJ2-7; D perhaps matches TRBD1 (5 bases). The CDR3 has 13 residues. Per germline, CDR1 SGHRS and CDR2 YFSETQ. The V gene lost 3 bases and the J gene lost 5 bases, with 12 bases spanning the gap. In DNA, the CDR3 is TGCGCCAGCAGCTGGGGCTGGGTCAACGAGCAGTACTTC. The encoded protein is CASSWGWVNEQYF.

V and J are TRBV18 and TRBJ2-4; D not resolved. Trimming cost V 1 base and J 1 base, with 14 bases left between them. CDR3 length equals 17 residues. CDR1 and CDR2 (germline): KGHSH, LQKENI. The CDR3 loop is CASSPLVRSEAKNIQYF. DNA for the CDR3: TGTGCCAGCTCACCACTGGTACGGTCCGAGGCCAAAAACATTCAGTACTTC.

DNA for the CDR3: TGTGCCAGCAGCCAAGGTCGGACAGGGTGGGAGACCCAGTACTTC. Translating it yields CASSQGRTGWETQYF. This chain links TRBV3-1 with TRBJ2-5; TRBD1 aligns across 8 bases. Germline V CDR1 and CDR2: LGHDT, YNNKEL (reference sequence). This CDR3 is built from 15 residues. Trimming cost V 1 base and J 5 bases; bases outside gene matches: 6.

J is TRBJ2-7 and V is TRBV2; D call uncertain. Germline V gives CDR1 SNHLY, CDR2 FYNNEI. The CDR3 is 12 residues long. V was trimmed by 7 bases and J by 2 bases, leaving 9 bases between them. The CDR3 sequence is CASIRTAYEQYF. CDR3 sequence (DNA): TGTGCCAGCATAAGGACGGCCTACGAGCAGTACTTC.

The rearrangement links TRBV9 to TRBJ2-5; perhaps TRBD1 as D (5 bases). The closer fit of TRBJ2-7 to the DNA end suggests the J call may be wrong. The CDR3 is 13 amino acids. Looked up from germline, CDR1 is SGDLS and CDR2 is YYNGEE. CDR3 nucleotides: TGTGCCAGCAGCGCCCCAGGGATCTACGAGCAGTACTTC. This translates into CASSAPGIYEQYF.

The rearrangement joins TRBV6-5 to TRBJ2-5, with D possibly matching TRBD2 (6 bases). The germline CDR1 and CDR2 sequences are MNHEY and SVGAGI. The CDR3 has 13 residues. The ends were cut back, 1 base at V and 3 bases at J, with 6 bases in the middle. The CDR3 DNA sequence: TGTGCCAGCAGTTACTGGAGGGAAGAGACCCAGTACTTC. Amino acid sequence: CASSYWREETQYF.

This chain links TRBV28 with TRBJ1-1; the D is unclear. This CDR3 spans 16 amino acids. The germline V and J ends were trimmed by 3 bases and 0 bases, with 14 bases remaining between them. CDR1 is MDHEN, CDR2 SYDVKM, per germline. This CDR3 reads CASSLADMIMNTEAFF. The CDR3 region has the DNA TGTGCCAGCAGTTTGGCAGATATGATAATGAACACTGAAGCTTTCTTT.

This clonotype was seen only a few times. The genes are TRBV5-1 and TRBJ2-7; D is uncertain. V dropped 4 bases and J dropped 2 bases, with 16 bases sitting between them. CDR1 is SGHRS, CDR2 YFSETQ, per germline. The CDR3 is made up of 15 amino acids. The CDR3 region has the DNA TGCGCCAGCAGCCCTAGAGATATACCGGCCTACGAGCAGTACTTC. Its translation: CASSPRDIPAYEQYF.

The V gene is TRBV4-2, the J gene TRBJ1-5; D possibly corresponds to TRBD1 (5 bases). Trimming left V 0 bases short and J 4 bases short, with 13 bases between. The germline CDR1 and CDR2 sequences are LGHNA and YNFKEQ. CDR3 length equals 16 residues. CDR3 nucleotides: TGTGCCAGCAGCCAAGATAATAGGCAGGGAAATCAGCCCCAGCATTTT. The encoded protein is CASSQDNRQGNQPQHF.

The CDR3 is CSARAGVFMNTEAFF. CDR3 in DNA: TGCAGTGCTAGGGCAGGGGTTTTCATGAACACTGAAGCTTTCTTT. The chain recombines TRBV20-1 with TRBJ1-1, with D possibly matching TRBD1 (6 bases). Germline V CDR1 and CDR2: DFQATT, SNEGSKA (reference sequence). The CDR3 has 15 residues. Trimming stripped 3 bases from V and 0 bases from J, with 14 bases between.

The chain carries TRBV20-1 and TRBJ1-2; the D gene is possibly TRBD1 (6 bases). This CDR3 contains 14 residues. Trimming shortened V by 5 bases and J by 4 bases, and 17 bases separated the two germline ends. Germline loops: CDR1 DFQATT, CDR2 SNEGSKA (reference sequence). Here the CDR3 reads CSALDRRDPYGYTF. The CDR3 DNA sequence: TGCAGTGCTCTAGACAGGAGGGATCCCTATGGCTACACCTTC.

Worth noting for this clonotype: The junction does not match germline at one end; this may be a read error. CDR3 in amino acids: CSARGAGRNIQYF. CDR3 bases: TGCAGTGCCAGAGGGGCAGGGAGAAACATTCAGTACTTC. The chain links TRBV20-1 to TRBJ2-7; TRBD1 or TRBD2 may be the D gene (5 bases each). The DNA end favors TRBJ2-4, so the J call may be wrong. Per the germline V gene, CDR1 is DFQATT and CDR2 is SNEGSKA (reference sequence). This CDR3 region has 13 residues.

This clonotype was detected a few times. The V gene is TRBV5-1, the J gene TRBJ2-1; 11 nucleotides line up with TRBD1. J lost 3 bases, V lost 7 bases, and 0 bases had no gene match. Per the germline V gene, CDR1 is SGHRS and CDR2 is YFSETQ. CDR3 length equals 13 residues. CDR3 in amino acids: CASGTGGYNEQFF. DNA of the CDR3: TGCGCCAGCGGGACAGGGGGCTACAATGAGCAGTTCTTC. Complete variable domain (other parts from reference TRBV5-1 and TRBJ2-1): KAGVTQTPRYLIKTRGQQVTLSCSPISGHRSVSWYQQTPGQGLQFLFEYFSETQRNKGNFPGRFSGRQFSNSRSEMNVSTLELGDSALYLCASGTGGYNEQFFGPGTRLTVL.

The chain uses TRBV25-1 and TRBJ2-1; a weak D match, TRBD1 (5 bases). Per germline, CDR1 MGHDK and CDR2 SYGVNS. The CDR3 runs to 14 residues. Trimming removed 3 bases at V and 4 bases at J, with 10 bases between. The CDR3 nucleotides are TGTGCCAGCAGTGAGGCAGGGCGGTACAATGAGCAGTTCTTC. This encodes CASSEAGRYNEQFF.

This clonotype was detected many times. The chain couples TRBV20-1 to TRBJ2-3, with 11 bases matching TRBD2. From germline, CDR1 is DFQATT and CDR2 SNEGSKA (reference sequence). V lost 2 bases, J lost 0 bases, and 4 bases stayed unmatched. The CDR3 totals 16 residues. The CDR3 DNA reads TGCAGTGCTAGACAAACTAGCGGGGGCAGCACAGATACGCAGTATTTT. Its translation is CSARQTSGGSTDTQYF.

The chain recombines TRBV7-2 with TRBJ1-2, with D unclear. Trimming took off 4 bases at V and 8 bases at J, with 14 bases between the two ends. The CDR3 length is 13 residues. Per the germline V gene, CDR1 is SGHTA and CDR2 is FQGNSA. The DNA of the CDR3 is TGTGCCAGCAGCTATTCCATCGGGCACGGCTACACCTTC. Amino acid sequence: CASSYSIGHGYTF.

About this clonotype: A clone one base away is much larger, so this may be a read error. Since no conserved phenylalanine or tryptophan closes the CDR3, a read error is the likely cause. The V gene is TRBV5-6, the J gene TRBJ2-7; D gene uncertain. The end of the DNA aligns better with TRBJ2-5, so the J call may be wrong. CDR3 size: 14 residues. Germline V CDR1 and CDR2: SGHDT, YYEEEE. CDR3 sequence reads: CASSSMNFGETQYL. The CDR3 coding sequence is TGTGCCAGCAGCTCAATGAACTTCGGGGAGACCCAGTACTTA.

This clonotype appeared once. The chain uses TRBV29-1 and TRBJ2-5, with D possibly called TRBD1 or TRBD2 (5 bases each). Trimming removed 4 bases from V and 5 bases from J, with 11 bases in between. The germline CDR1 and CDR2 sequences are SQVTM and ANQGSEA. The CDR3 runs 12 residues. The chain's CDR3 is CSVVGVGETQYF. CDR3 bases: TGCAGCGTTGTGGGGGTCGGGGAGACCCAGTACTTC.

The chain has TRBV5-1 and TRBJ2-5; 8 nucleotides align to TRBD2. The CDR3 is 14 residues long. The trim removed 4 bases at V and 3 bases at J, leaving 5 bases unmatched. CDR1 is SGHRS, CDR2 YFSETQ, per germline. The CDR3 here is CASSRGGLEETQYF. The CDR3 DNA is TGCGCCAGCAGCCGCGGGGGGCTCGAAGAGACCCAGTACTTC.

As for this clonotype: A read error is possible here, since a much larger clone lies one base away. The rearrangement joins TRBV20-1 to TRBJ2-5; 9 bases line up with TRBD2. This CDR3 is built from 16 residues. The ends lost 0 bases at V and 11 bases at J; junction bases unmatched: 16. The germline CDR1 and CDR2 sequences are DFQATT and SNEGSKA (reference sequence). The CDR3 nucleotides are TGCAGTGCTAGAGATCACCAGCGGGGGGATTCCGGTGAGCAGTACTTC. Its translation is CSARDHQRGDSGEQYF.

This chain links TRBV5-1 with TRBJ2-7, with 8 bases aligning to TRBD2. The J call may be in error: the DNA end matches TRBJ2-1 better. This CDR3 is 14 amino acids long. Germline V lookup: CDR1 SGHRS, CDR2 YFSETQ. CDR3: CASSFGTRHNEQFF. Written as DNA, the CDR3 is TGCGCCAGCAGCTTCGGGACTAGACACAATGAGCAGTTCTTC.